The clone carrying this T cell receptor (beta chain) showed up many times. This entry belongs to a study of T-cell reconstitution after alpha-beta-depleted transplantation in children. TCRbeta library preparation incorporated unique molecular identifiers. Via MiXCR, TCRdb re-called the PCR reads, giving one row per CDR3 protein. The sample carries about 230,000 distinct CDR3 sequences, about 12% recorded once. Trimming left V 6 bases short and J 4 bases short, with 12 bases between. Germline V gene lookup returns CDR1 MNHEY and CDR2 SMNVEV (reference sequence). The CDR3 runs to 14 residues. This specimen was PBMCs from the stem cell graft donor, taken from the stem cell graft. This sequence originates from a human donor who donated a stem cell graft to a child with acute lymphoblastic leukemia. V is TRBV27 and J is TRBJ1-4; TRBD1 might be the D (6 bases). The CDR3 loop reads CASRQRGHNEKLFF. CDR3 bases: TGTGCCAGCAGACAAAGGGGACATAATGAAAAACTGTTTTTT.